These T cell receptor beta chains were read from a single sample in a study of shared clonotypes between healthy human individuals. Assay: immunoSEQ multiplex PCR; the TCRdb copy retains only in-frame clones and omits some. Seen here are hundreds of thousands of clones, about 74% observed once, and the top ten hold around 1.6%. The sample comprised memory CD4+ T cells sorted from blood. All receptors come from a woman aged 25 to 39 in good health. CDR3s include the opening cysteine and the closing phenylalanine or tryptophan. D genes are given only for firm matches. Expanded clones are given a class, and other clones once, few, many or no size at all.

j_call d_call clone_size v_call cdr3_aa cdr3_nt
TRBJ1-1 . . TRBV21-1 CASSSRTDITEAFF TGTGCCAGCAGCTCACGGACAGATATCACTGAAGCTTTCTTT
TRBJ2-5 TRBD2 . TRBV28 CASGGLAGETQYF TGTGCCAGCGGCGGACTAGCGGGAGAGACCCAGTACTTC
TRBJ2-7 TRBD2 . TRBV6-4 CASSDATGTSGLNPYEQYF TGTGCCAGCAGTGACGCAACCGGGACTAGCGGGTTAAACCCCTACGAGCAGTACTTC
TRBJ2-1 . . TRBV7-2 CASSPQGYNEQFF TGTGCCAGCAGCCCGCAGGGGTACAATGAGCAGTTCTTC
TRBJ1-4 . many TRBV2 CASSFSTINEKLFF TGTGCCAGCTCTTTTTCGACGATTAATGAAAAACTGTTTTTT
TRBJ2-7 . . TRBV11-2 CASSLAYSSYEQYF TGTGCCAGCAGCTTAGCGTACAGCTCCTACGAGCAGTACTTC
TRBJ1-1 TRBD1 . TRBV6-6 CASSARTGETEAFF TGTGCCAGCAGTGCCAGGACAGGGGAAACTGAAGCTTTCTTT
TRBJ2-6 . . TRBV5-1 CASSTGGPGANVLTF TGCGCCAGCAGCACCGGGGGGCCTGGGGCCAACGTCCTGACTTTC
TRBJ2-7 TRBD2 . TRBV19 CASSTSGSFYEQYF TGTGCCAGTAGTACTAGCGGGAGTTTCTACGAGCAGTACTTC
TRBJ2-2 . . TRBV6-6 CASRRGSSNTGELFF TGTGCCAGCAGACGGGGGAGCTCGAACACCGGGGAGCTGTTTTTT
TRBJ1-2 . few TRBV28 CASSLGGELYGYTF TGTGCCAGCAGTTTAGGGGGGGAACTTTATGGCTACACCTTC
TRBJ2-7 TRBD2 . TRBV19 CASSRTSGSSYEQYF TGTGCCAGTAGTAGAACTAGCGGGAGCTCCTACGAGCAGTACTTC
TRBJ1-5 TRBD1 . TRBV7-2 CASSLAATGGHQPQHF TGTGCCAGCAGCTTAGCGGCTACAGGGGGCCATCAGCCCCAGCATTTT
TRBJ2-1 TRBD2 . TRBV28 CASSGLGRSYNEQFF TGTGCCAGCAGTGGACTAGGTCGCTCCTACAATGAGCAGTTCTTC
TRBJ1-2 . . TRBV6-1 CASSKRGSVSYGYTF TGTGCCAGCAGTAAAAGGGGGTCGGTCTCCTATGGCTACACCTTC
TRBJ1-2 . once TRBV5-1 CASSSLTGTGGYGYTF TGCGCCAGCAGCTCCCTAACGGGGACCGGCGGCTATGGCTACACCTTC
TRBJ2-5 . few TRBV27 CASSLMAIYF TGTGCCAGCAGTTTAATGGCCATCTACTTC
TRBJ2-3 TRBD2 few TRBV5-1 CASRAGTSEVTDTQYF TGCGCCAGCAGGGCCGGAACTAGCGAGGTCACAGATACGCAGTATTTT
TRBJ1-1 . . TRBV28 CASSELSYSMNTEAFF TGTGCCAGCAGTGAACTGTCTTACTCAATGAACACTGAAGCTTTCTTT
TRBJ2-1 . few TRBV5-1 CASSLDSGVYNEQFF TGCGCCAGCAGCTTGGACAGCGGAGTCTACAATGAGCAGTTCTTC
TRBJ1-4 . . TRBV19 CASSGANEKLFF TGTGCCAGTAGTGGGGCTAATGAAAAACTGTTTTTT
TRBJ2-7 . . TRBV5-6 CASSPTDRTHEQYF TGTGCCAGCAGTCCCACGGACCGCACCCACGAGCAGTACTTC
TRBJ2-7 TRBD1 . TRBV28 CASSNPGTGIFYEQYF TGTGCCAGCAGTAACCCCGGGACAGGGATATTCTACGAGCAGTACTTC
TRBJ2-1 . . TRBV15 CATSRDHGYNEQFF TGTGCCACCAGCAGAGATCACGGTTACAATGAGCAGTTCTTC
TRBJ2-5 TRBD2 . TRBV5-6 CASSFKGGRAGRETQYF TGTGCCAGCAGCTTCAAAGGTGGGAGGGCCGGTCGGGAGACCCAGTACTTC
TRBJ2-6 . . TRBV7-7 CASSPQGGWGGANVLTF TGTGCCAGCAGCCCCCAAGGGGGGTGGGGAGGGGCCAACGTCCTGACTTTC
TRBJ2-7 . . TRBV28 CASRNTGFQEQYF TGTGCCAGCAGAAATACAGGGTTTCAAGAGCAGTACTTC
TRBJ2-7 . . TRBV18 CASSPYEGPYEQYF TGTGCCAGCTCACCGTACGAAGGACCGTACGAGCAGTACTTC
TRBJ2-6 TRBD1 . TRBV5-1 CASSLYRGTSGANVLTF TGCGCCAGCAGCCTGTACAGGGGGACCTCTGGGGCCAACGTCCTGACTTTC
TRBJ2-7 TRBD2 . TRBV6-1 CASRGGSYEQYF TGTGCCAGCAGGGGGGGGTCCTACGAGCAGTACTTC
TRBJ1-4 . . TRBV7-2 CASSPTRQATNEKLFF TGTGCCAGCAGCCCAACGAGACAAGCAACTAATGAAAAACTGTTTTTT